This T cell receptor beta chain was observed in a study of control samples from healthy donors and cancer patients. Sequencing used immunoSEQ multiplex PCR; TCRdb keeps in-frame clones, though not all of them. The sample carries about 120,000 clones, around nine tenths recorded once. The V end was cut by 0 bases, the J end by 3 bases, with 18 bases between. Germline V lookup: CDR1 LGHNA, CDR2 YNFKEQ. The CDR3 covers 17 residues. This clone has more than one count but fewer than ten. Sequenced input: blood. The source is a man aged 25 to 45 in good health. The V and J genes are TRBV4-2 and TRBJ2-7; D ambiguous. DNA of the CDR3: TGTGCCAGCAGCCAAGATCTTTCCGGGCAGGTTATCTACGAGCAGTACTTC. The encoded protein is CASSQDLSGQVIYEQYF.